A single T cell receptor (beta chain) is shown here with its context. This clonotype showed up just a few times. Its binding antigen is unknown. The sample holds no much larger clone one base away, and base qualities are not on file. Clipping removes 9 bases from V and 13 bases from J, with 5 as the unmatched junction base count. The CDR3 measures 12 amino acids from cysteine to phenylalanine. Only CDR3 DNA remains: 36 bases, in frame from the first base. Sequences MNHEY (CDR1) and SVGAGI (CDR2) are obtained from the germline V gene. Systemically healthy Caucasian individuals from Russia, 35 to 40 in total and aged roughly 6 to 95 years, were included as donors. Approximately 10 milliliters of peripheral blood were collected from each donor into EDTA-treated Vacutainer tubes. PBMCs were isolated by Ficoll-Paque density-gradient centrifugation, with at least 6 million obtained per sample. Trizol reagent was used to extract total RNA from the PBMCs, yielding at least 5 micrograms per sample. For every donor, flow cytometry on a PBMC aliquot measured the percentage of naive CD45RAhigh/CD27high T cells.

The data belong to a study of blood T cells in healthy people across ages (dated by TCRdb to 2014 to 2015). Concerning the study at large: In model experiments, template switching captured roughly one uniquely barcoded TCR beta cDNA molecule for every two T cells. Four age groups were formed from the donors: young (average approximately 17 years), middle-aged (more than 35), aged (roughly 59) and long-lived (roughly 88). To avoid experimental bias, donors of different ages were distributed randomly across sequencing lanes. Age-related changes in TCR beta repertoire diversity were measured in the study by deep sequencing normalized with unique cDNA molecular identifiers. For two donors (one aged 18 to 29 and one aged 80 or older), the study analyzed two additional independent replicas of 1 million unique cDNA reads from the same blood draw.

Library construction relied on 5' RACE. A second PCR of about 6 to 11 cycles was performed with a sample-barcoded 5' primer and a J-beta primer mix. A unique molecular identifier was introduced onto each TCR beta cDNA molecule by a template-switch 5' adaptor carrying 12 random nucleotides. Each sample yielded at least 2.5 million CDR3-containing paired-end reads. The Mint cDNA synthesis kit, primed by a TRBC-specific oligonucleotide, was used to synthesize first-strand cDNA from all RNA. All cDNA was treated with uracil-DNA glycosylase and then went through a first 18-cycle PCR with the universal primers M1SS and BC2_uni_R. On the study's bioinformatics: For normalization, 1 million high-quality reads were randomly selected from each sample, with every read carrying a distinct molecular identifier. Reads with shared molecular identifiers were discarded instead of being binned into consensus sequences. CDR3 identification, clonotype clustering and error correction used MiTCR with a Q25 quality threshold and the strictest error-elimination algorithm. A nonparametric unseen species model using Euler transformation provided a lower-bound estimate of total TCR beta diversity. Starting from the raw public reads, TCRdb applied fastp trimming at Q25, assembled clones with MiXCR and retained in-frame beta chains. Entries that share a CDR3 protein sequence are merged under the most common genes and DNA. What appears here as the V and J calls and clone size reflects TCRdb's work, not the paper's. Recorded for this sample are fewer than 2,000,000 distinct CDR3 sequences; 30% to 40% of them occurred a single time. Jointly, the top ten make up roughly 24% of the sample.

Results the study describes overall, beyond this receptor: Estimates of total diversity based on one million sequenced T cells were considered lower bounds and underestimates. Observed TCR beta diversity correlated strongly with the percentage of naive T cells measured by flow cytometry. The long-lived group showed more naive CD4+ T cells, fewer expanded clones and increased TCR diversity than the aged group, suggesting age selection. The CMV infection status of donors was not known, potentially confounding age-related changes in expanded clonotypes. Observed TCR beta diversity per million T cells fell roughly linearly with age, and a significant reduction was already apparent by age around 44. Conclusive comparison of naive and antigen-experienced compartments was prevented by the profiling of bulk unsorted PBMCs.

The source is a human donor in good health. Sequencing input: blood. The sequence is built from TRBV6-5 and TRBJ1-6, and 11 bases in between align with TRBD1. The DNA reads as follows: TGTGCCAGTCGGACAGGGGGCATCCCCCTCCACTTT. The encoded protein is CASRTGGIPLHF.